The entry that follows covers one T cell receptor beta chain sequence. The germline gene is not matched at one end of the junction; a read error may be the cause. The authors' processing: Reference gene primer amplification gave nucleated cell count estimates. Measured with immunoSEQ multiplex PCR; TCRdb has only the in-frame clones, and not every one. From that table come the V and J calls and clone size; the DNA was used to work out D and trimming. Among some 100,000 clones listed, about 91% were seen once. The sample belongs to a study of blood T cell repertoires in COVID-19. Across the whole study: Collection of acute and convalescent COVID-19 samples took place in the United States, Italy and Spain. The cDNA or gDNA used as material had been derived from T cells, B-cell-depleted T cells, or PBMCs.

Germline CDR1 is MDHEN and CDR2 is SYDVKM. CDR3 size: 16 residues. Sequenced: peripheral blood. The receptor comes from a woman in her 70s with acute or convalescent COVID-19. This sequence joins TRBV28 and TRBJ2-1; 8 nucleotides align to TRBD2. This CDR3 reads CASNLETIAGHNEQFF. The CDR3 bases are TGTGCCAGCAATTTAGAAACCATAGCGGGACACAATGAGCAGTTCTTC.